The 28 T cell receptor beta chains below come from one sample, sequenced in a study of vaccination effects on CD4 cells after COVID-19. These receptors have no known antigen. Before sequencing, viral peptide pools were used by the ViraFEST assay to expand antigen-specific CD4+ T cells. Culturing for roughly 10 days preceded CD4+ T cell isolation. Everyone in the study got two shots of either the BNT162b2 or mRNA-1273 vaccine. Libraries were prepared by immunoSEQ multiplex PCR; TCRdb keeps only in-frame clonotypes and omits some of them. This table holds more than 11,000 clones, 72% found once. The specimen comprised CD4+ T cells from PBMCs cultured with SARS-CoV-2 spike peptides, sampled after COVID-19 vaccination. The receptors derive from a human donor who received a COVID-19 vaccine.

In this sample, this clone turned up once. This sequence joins TRBV9 and TRBJ2-3, with TRBD2 matching over 7 bases. The CDR3 extends over 16 amino acids. J gave up 2 bases and V 0 bases, and 6 bases lay outside the gene matches. CDR1 and CDR2 (germline): SGDLS, YYNGEE. The CDR3 spells CASSVDPAGITDTQYF. The CDR3 nucleotides are TGTGCCAGCAGCGTAGACCCAGCGGGGATCACAGATACGCAGTATTTT.

The CDR3 DNA reads as TGTGCCAGCAGCCCCGGGACTCATTCCTACGAGCAGTACTTC. This translates into CASSPGTHSYEQYF. This rearrangement joins TRBV5-4 to TRBJ2-7; possibly TRBD2 for D (6 bases). Deletions cut 4 bases from V and 1 base from J, with 12 bases between. CDR3 size: 14 residues. From germline, CDR1 is SGHNT and CDR2 YYREEE (reference sequence).

The chain links TRBV5-1 to TRBJ1-3; tentatively, D is TRBD1 (6 bases). The CDR3 has 15 amino acids. The V end was cut by 0 bases, the J end by 2 bases, with 9 bases between. Germline V gene sequence: CDR1 SGHRS, CDR2 YFSETQ. The CDR3 DNA reads TGCGCCAGCAGCTTGGCGGGGGGCCCTGGAAACACCATATATTTT. This codes for CASSLAGGPGNTIYF.

As regards this clone: The final CDR3 position lacks the conserved phenylalanine or tryptophan, pointing to a likely read error. It is unclear where the CDR3 begins or ends on the DNA, so no DNA is shown, and the CDR3 is as TCRdb lists it. J is TRBJ2-7 and V is TRBV28; the table's D call of TRBD1 was not tested on the DNA. The CDR3 is 12 amino acids in total, end residues counted. Germline lookup yields CDR1 MDHEN and CDR2 SYDVKM. CDR3 in amino acids: CASSLARDSLSI.

By share, this clone ranks as medium-sized. V and J are TRBV28 and TRBJ1-2; 9 bases are shared with TRBD1. The CDR3 sequence is 15 residues long. From germline, CDR1 is MDHEN and CDR2 SYDVKM. With V trimmed by 6 bases and J by 9 bases, 14 bases remained unmatched. CDR3 sequence: CASSPNRGRRLSYTF. CDR3 sequence (DNA): TGTGCCAGCAGCCCGAACAGGGGGCGCAGGCTTAGCTACACCTTC.

The chain couples TRBV5-8 to TRBJ1-6, with 7 bases lining up with TRBD1. Germline-derived CDR1 and CDR2 are SGHTS and YDEGEE. This CDR3 contains 14 residues. With V trimmed by 4 bases and J by 7 bases, 5 bases remained unmatched. The CDR3 DNA is TGTGCCAGCAGCCCCGACAGGGAGAATTCACCCCTCCACTTT. Its protein product is CASSPDRENSPLHF.

This clone is large by share. The chain uses TRBV6-6 and TRBJ2-1; 7 nucleotides agree with TRBD2. The CDR3 is made up of 15 amino acids. Germline V lookup: CDR1 MNHNY, CDR2 SVGAGI (reference sequence). The V and J ends lost 6 bases and 9 bases, in that order; junction bases with no gene match: 14. The CDR3 DNA is TGTGCCAGCAGACCCCAGGGCGGGAGATTCGGTGAGCAGTTCTTC. This sequence encodes CASRPQGGRFGEQFF.

The rearrangement uses TRBV19 and TRBJ2-2; 8 bases agree with TRBD1. The CDR3 sequence is 17 residues long. Germline values: CDR1 LNHDA, CDR2 SQIVND (reference sequence). Trimming cost V 7 bases and J 3 bases; bases outside gene matches: 13. The CDR3 DNA sequence: TGTGCCAGTAACTCCAATTGGGCCAGGGGGCACACCGGGGAGCTGTTTTTT. This gives the protein CASNSNWARGHTGELFF.

The chain combines TRBV10-3 with TRBJ2-7, with 8 bases that match TRBD2. V lost 0 bases and J lost 1; bases outside the gene matches: 5. Germline V gene sequence: CDR1 ENHRY, CDR2 SYGVKD. The CDR3 extends over 16 amino acids. In DNA, the CDR3 is TGTGCCATCAGTGAGTCGACGGGGGGGGGTTCCTACGAGCAGTACTTC. Translated, it gives CAISESTGGGSYEQYF.

The chain recombines TRBV24-1 with TRBJ1-6; no clear D gene. This CDR3 spans 16 amino acids. The germline V gene has CDR1 KGHDR and CDR2 SFDVKD. V lost 3 bases and J lost 8, with 16 bases in between. The CDR3 DNA reads as TGTGCCACCAGTGATGGGTGGGAAGGGTCATATTCACCCCTCCACTTT. It codes for CATSDGWEGSYSPLHF.

This clone was detected once. This chain connects TRBV7-2 to TRBJ1-2, with a tentative D call TRBD1 (6 bases). This CDR3 spans 14 amino acids. Trimming removed 3 bases at V and 6 bases at J, with 14 bases between. From germline, CDR1 is SGHTA and CDR2 FQGNSA. The CDR3 DNA is TGTGCCAGCAGCTTTCTACAGGGAATGGATGGCTACACCTTC. Encoded protein: CASSFLQGMDGYTF.

The chain is built from TRBV19 and TRBJ2-7; 11 bases are a match to TRBD2. Germline V CDR1 and CDR2: LNHDA, SQIVND (reference sequence). J lost 1 base, V lost 5 bases, and 7 bases had no gene match. The CDR3 loop spans 16 amino acids. CDR3 in amino acids: CASSSRTSGFSYEQYF. In DNA form, the CDR3 reads TGTGCCAGTAGTTCTCGGACTAGCGGGTTTTCCTACGAGCAGTACTTC. Supplemented by reference TRBV19 and TRBJ2-7, the full variable domain reads DGGITQSPKYLFRKEGQNVTLSCEQNLNHDAMYWYRQDPGQGLRLIYYSQIVNDFQKGDIAEGYSVSREKKESFPLTVTSAQKNPTAFYLCASSSRTSGFSYEQYFGPGTRLTVT.

The rearrangement uses TRBV29-1 and TRBJ2-5; 10 positions agree with TRBD2. The germline V gene encodes CDR1 SQVTM and CDR2 ANQGSEA. The length of the CDR3 is 16 residues. V was pared by 5 bases and J by 5 bases, with 14 bases of the junction left unmatched. The CDR3 sequence: CSVKGDRLAGAETQYF. DNA of the CDR3: TGCAGCGTTAAAGGGGATAGGCTAGCGGGAGCGGAGACCCAGTACTTC.

The chain links TRBV7-8 to TRBJ1-4, with TRBD1 matching over 7 bases. There are 16 residues in the CDR3. The junction had 11 bases not matched to a gene; V was cut back by 5 bases and J by 5 bases. Germline CDR1 reads SGHVS; CDR2 reads FQNEAQ. DNA for the CDR3: TGTGCCAGCAGCCCTATACCGTCAGGGGGGAATGAAAAACTGTTTTTT. Its translation: CASSPIPSGGNEKLFF.

The J gene is TRBJ1-1, the V gene TRBV3-1 (or the pseudogene TRBV3-2); 8 bases fit TRBD1. This CDR3 has 17 residues. Germline V gene sequence: CDR1 LGHDT, CDR2 YNNKEL (reference sequence). The junction had 12 bases not matched to a gene; V was cut back by 1 base and J by 5 bases. CDR3 region: CASSQGSGQGSGTEAFF. As DNA, the CDR3 is TGTGCCAGCAGCCAAGGGTCTGGACAGGGAAGCGGGACTGAAGCTTTCTTT.

The chain joins TRBV4-2 to TRBJ1-5; D uncertain. This CDR3 region has 16 residues. The ends were cut back, 0 bases at V and 0 bases at J, with 9 bases in the middle. Looked up from germline, CDR1 is LGHNA and CDR2 is YNFKEQ. The CDR3 sequence is CASSQDGQFSNQPQHF. In DNA, the CDR3 is TGTGCCAGCAGCCAAGATGGGCAGTTTAGCAATCAGCCCCAGCATTTT.

This chain connects TRBV5-1 to TRBJ2-1; 10 bases align to TRBD1. The V segment lost 0 bases and the J segment 0 bases; nucleotides outside the gene matches: 0. Per the germline V gene, CDR1 is SGHRS and CDR2 is YFSETQ. The CDR3 sequence is 16 residues long. CDR3 nucleotide sequence: TGCGCCAGCAGCTTGGGGGACAGGGGCTCCTACAATGAGCAGTTCTTC. This translates into CASSLGDRGSYNEQFF. The whole variable domain, remainder taken from reference TRBV5-1 and TRBJ2-1, is KAGVTQTPRYLIKTRGQQVTLSCSPISGHRSVSWYQQTPGQGLQFLFEYFSETQRNKGNFPGRFSGRQFSNSRSEMNVSTLELGDSALYLCASSLGDRGSYNEQFFGPGTRLTVL.

CDR3 sequence reads: CASSFGLAGQGGELFF. The CDR3 DNA is TGTGCCAGCAGTTTCGGACTAGCGGGACAGGGCGGGGAGCTGTTTTTT. The chain has TRBV6-6 and TRBJ2-2, with 12 positions matching TRBD2. The CDR3 length is 16 residues. V was pared by 4 bases and J by 7 bases, with 7 bases of the junction left unmatched. Germline V CDR1 and CDR2: MNHNY, SVGAGI (reference sequence).

The chain couples TRBV3-1 (or the pseudogene TRBV3-2) to TRBJ1-5; 7 bases map to TRBD1. This CDR3 spans 15 amino acids. V shed 4 bases and J 3 bases; nucleotides not matched to a gene: 6. Germline values: CDR1 LGHDT, CDR2 YNNKEL (reference sequence). DNA for the CDR3: TGTGCCAGCAGCCCTCAGGGGACAGACAATCAGCCCCAGCATTTT. This gives the protein CASSPQGTDNQPQHF.

By share, this clone counts as medium-sized. The rearrangement uses TRBV3-1 (or the pseudogene TRBV3-2) and TRBJ2-2, with 10 bases matching TRBD2. In germline, CDR1 is LGHDT, CDR2 YNNKEL (reference sequence). J lost 8 bases, V lost 4 bases, and 4 bases had no gene match. The CDR3 extends over 14 amino acids. The CDR3, as DNA: TGTGCCAGCAGCCCTAGCGGGGGTCGTGGGGAGCTGTTTTTT. Amino acid sequence: CASSPSGGRGELFF.

The rearrangement joins TRBV6-5 to TRBJ2-1, with 7 bases matching TRBD2. Germline V gives CDR1 MNHEY, CDR2 SVGAGI. Trimming took 2 bases from V and 10 from J; bases not matched to a gene: 2. This CDR3 region has 12 residues. The chain's CDR3 is CASSYGSGEQFF. The CDR3 bases are TGTGCCAGCAGTTACGGTAGCGGGGAGCAGTTCTTC.

The gene calls are TRBV12-3 or TRBV12-4 and TRBJ1-2, with a weak D call TRBD1 (5 bases). The germline V and J ends were trimmed by 7 bases and 9 bases, with 18 bases remaining between them. This CDR3 is 13 amino acids long. This CDR3 reads CASNTGTYRRYTF. CDR3 coding DNA: TGTGCCAGCAACACCGGGACTTATCGTCGCTACACCTTC.

DNA of the CDR3: TGTGCCAGCAGCCCCGGGACAGGGGGGAGGTCTGGAAACACCATATATTTT. Its protein product is CASSPGTGGRSGNTIYF. The V gene is TRBV3-1 (or the pseudogene TRBV3-2), the J gene TRBJ1-3; 11 bases align to TRBD1. CDR1 is LGHDT and CDR2 is YNNKEL in the germline V gene (reference sequence). This CDR3 region has 17 residues. After removal of 4 bases from V and 1 base from J, the junction contained 6 bases not matched to a gene.

The chain joins TRBV2 to TRBJ2-1, with TRBD2 matching 13 bases. The V gene end was trimmed by 6 bases and the J gene end by 13 bases; junction bases not matched to a gene: 12. The CDR3 is 15 residues long. Germline CDR1 reads SNHLY; CDR2 reads FYNNEI. The CDR3 sequence is CASRRTSGGGKTQFF. The CDR3 coding sequence is TGTGCCAGCAGGCGGACTAGCGGGGGCGGAAAGACCCAGTTCTTC.

This sequence joins TRBV6-5 and TRBJ2-1; 10 positions agree with TRBD2. This CDR3 is built from 16 residues. Germline V gene data show CDR1 as MNHEY and CDR2 as SVGAGI. After removal of 3 bases from V and 10 bases from J, the junction contained 12 bases not matched to a gene. DNA for the CDR3: TGTGCCAGCAGTTATGCCGGGACTAGCGCGATCCGCGAGCAGTTCTTC. It translates to CASSYAGTSAIREQFF.

This clone was observed a few times. The chain couples TRBV11-2 to TRBJ1-1; the D is unclear. Trimming removed 0 bases at V and 7 bases at J, with 9 bases between. CDR1 and CDR2 from the germline V gene are SGHAT and FQNNGV. This CDR3 is 13 amino acids long. CDR3: CASSLDRHHEAFF. The CDR3 coding sequence is TGTGCCAGCAGCTTAGATCGGCACCATGAAGCTTTCTTT.

This chain links TRBV5-1 with TRBJ1-1; tentatively, D is TRBD1 (6 bases). The germline gives CDR1 SGHRS, CDR2 YFSETQ. V was cut by 0 bases and J by 3 bases, with 6 bases left in between. There are 13 residues in the CDR3. CDR3 sequence (DNA): TGCGCCAGCAGCTTGGACAGGGACACTGAAGCTTTCTTT. Translated, it gives CASSLDRDTEAFF.

The V call is TRBV7-2, the J call TRBJ2-7; TRBD2 agrees at 14 bases. V was pared by 5 bases and J by 6 bases, with 6 bases of the junction left unmatched. Germline lookup yields CDR1 SGHTA and CDR2 FQGNSA. The CDR3 extends over 15 amino acids. The CDR3 DNA follows: TGTGCCAGCAGCAAAGACGGACTAGCGGGAGGCGAGCAGTACTTC. Its translation is CASSKDGLAGGEQYF. Variable domain in full (rest from reference TRBV7-2 and TRBJ2-7): GAGVSQSPSNKVTEKGKDVELRCDPISGHTALYWYRQSLGQGLEFLIYFQGNSAPDKSGLPSDRFSAERTGGSVSTLTIQRTQQEDSAVYLCASSKDGLAGGEQYFGPGTRLTVT.